This T cell receptor (beta chain) stems from a study of blood T cell repertoires in COVID-19. Looking at the study overall: T cells, B-cell-depleted T cells, or PBMCs supplied cDNA or gDNA.

The ends were cut back, 3 bases at V and 6 bases at J, with 8 bases in the middle. This CDR3 is built from 12 residues. Per the germline V gene, CDR1 is ENHRY and CDR2 is SYGVKD. Under the authors' procedure: Amplification of reference gene primers was used by the study to estimate nucleated cell counts. The protocol was immunoSEQ multiplex PCR, while the TCRdb copy is restricted to in-frame clones and leaves out a portion. The V and J calls and the clone size are those of that table, but D and trimming were determined from the DNA. This sample has 310,000 or so clones, with around 87% found just once.

This clonotype originated in a man aged 65 to 85 with acute or convalescent COVID-19. This sequence joins TRBV10-3 and TRBJ1-2; the D is unclear. Sequenced input: peripheral blood. In nucleotides, the CDR3 is TGTGCCATCAGTGAATCGGGGAATGGCTACACCTTC. This codes for CAISESGNGYTF.